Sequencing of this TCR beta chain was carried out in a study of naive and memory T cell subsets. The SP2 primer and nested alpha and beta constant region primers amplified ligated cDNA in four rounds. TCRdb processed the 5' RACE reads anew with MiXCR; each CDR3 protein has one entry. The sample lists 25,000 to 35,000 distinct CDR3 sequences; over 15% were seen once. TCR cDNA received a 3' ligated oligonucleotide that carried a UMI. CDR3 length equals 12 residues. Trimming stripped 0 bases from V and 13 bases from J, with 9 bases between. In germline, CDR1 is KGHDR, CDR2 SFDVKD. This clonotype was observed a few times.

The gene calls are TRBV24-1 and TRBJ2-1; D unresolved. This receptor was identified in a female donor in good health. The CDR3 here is CATSDLGDLQFF. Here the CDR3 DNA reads TGTGCCACCAGTGATTTGGGGGATTTACAGTTCTTC.